One sample yielded the 14 T cell receptor beta chains listed below, sequenced in a study of Tregs in tolerant kidney transplant recipients. Clones were sequenced by immunoSEQ multiplex PCR, and TCRdb holds only the in-frame ones, with some missing. Its table lists some 31,000 clones. The source was CD8+ T cells from blood, collected before the transplant. Every receptor here comes from a human donor who received a combined kidney and bone marrow transplant.

To note about this clone: The DNA ends 3 residues before the CDR3 does, and the rest of the CDR3 is filled in from the germline J gene. The chain has TRBV2 and TRBJ2-3; the match to TRBD2 covers 7 bases. CDR3 length: 16 residues. The V segment lost 6 bases and the J segment 0 bases; nucleotides outside the gene matches: 9. Germline lookup yields CDR1 SNHLY and CDR2 FYNNEI. Here the CDR3 reads CASSPALAASTDTQYF. The CDR3 DNA, read in part, is TGTGCCAGCAGCCCCGCGCTAGCGGCTAGCACAGATACG.

Turning to this clone: The read finishes 3 residues shy of the CDR3 end, and the germline J gene is used to complete it. V gene TRBV7-2 combines with J gene TRBJ1-2; D is undetermined. CDR3 length: 11 amino acids. Germline V lookup: CDR1 SGHTA, CDR2 FQGNSA. The part of the CDR3 DNA that was read is TGTGCCAGCAGCTTGTCCGGGGGC. Translating it yields CASSLSGG. The whole CDR3 region reads CASSLSGGYTF.

A note on this clone: Read data end 3 residues before the CDR3 end; the end is taken from the germline J gene. The chain employs TRBV29-1 and TRBJ2-7, with 10 nucleotides matching TRBD2. CDR3 length: 13 residues. Looked up from germline, CDR1 is SQVTM and CDR2 is ANQGSEA. V lost 7 bases, J lost 6 bases, and 9 bases stayed unmatched. The part of the CDR3 DNA that was read is TGCAGCGCCTGGTCTAGCGGGAGTTCCGAG. Protein sequence: CSAWSSGSSE. The whole CDR3 is CSAWSSGSSEQYF.

Details on this clone: The read finishes 3 residues shy of the CDR3 end, and the germline J gene is used to complete it. This chain links TRBV7-2 with TRBJ2-1; tentative D call: TRBD2 (6 bases). This CDR3 contains 15 residues. The V end was cut by 6 bases, the J end by 5 bases, with 17 bases between. Germline assignment: CDR1 SGHTA and CDR2 FQGNSA. CDR3 bases read: TGTGCCAGCAGTTGGAACGCGGGATGGGACAATGAG. Residues: CASSWNAGWDNE. In full, the CDR3 reads CASSWNAGWDNEQFF.

CDR3 sequence: CASSLGGVNQPQHF. The CDR3 bases that were read are TGTGCCAGCAGCTTAGGAGGGGTCAATCAGCCC. The chain couples TRBV7-6 to TRBJ1-5, with TRBD1 as a possible D gene (5 bases). The sequence runs out 3 residues before the end of the CDR3; the remainder is reconstructed from the germline J gene. V lost 1 base and J 3 bases, leaving 7 bases between the germline ends. CDR1 is SGHVS and CDR2 is FNYEAQ in the germline V gene. CDR3 length equals 14 residues.

Worth noting for this clone: The read terminates 3 residues before the CDR3 end, so the remaining end is supplied by the germline J gene. The rearrangement uses TRBV5-1 and TRBJ1-2; TRBD1 agrees at 7 bases. V was pared by 2 bases and J by 7 bases, with 8 bases of the junction left unmatched. The length of the CDR3 is 14 residues. The germline gives CDR1 SGHRS, CDR2 YFSETQ. The CDR3 sequence is CASSLMTGSGGYTF. The DNA read from the CDR3 is TGCGCCAGCAGCTTAATGACAGGGTCGGGTGGC.

Comment on this clone: The read is 3 residues too short to cover the CDR3 end, so that end is filled in from the germline J gene. The chain couples TRBV18 to TRBJ2-1; D is possibly TRBD2 (6 bases). The V end was cut by 6 bases, the J end by 8 bases, with 8 bases between. The CDR3 is made up of 11 amino acids. Looked up from germline, CDR1 is KGHSH and CDR2 is LQKENI. The CDR3 DNA, read in part, is TGTGCCAGCTCGGGGGGTGATGAG. It translates to CASSGGDE. The full CDR3 sequence reads CASSGGDEQFF.

About this clone: The read ends 3 residues early relative to the CDR3; the germline J gene fills the gap. The rearrangement links TRBV7-9 to TRBJ1-1; D might be TRBD1 (6 bases). This CDR3 comprises 15 residues. V was clipped by 2 bases and J by 2 bases, with 12 bases between them. Per the germline V gene, CDR1 is SEHNR and CDR2 is FQNEAQ (reference sequence). CDR3 DNA (partial): TGTGCCAGCAGCTTAACGGGACAAGCTAACACTGAA. Translated, it gives CASSLTGQANTE. The whole CDR3 is CASSLTGQANTEAFF.

On this clone itself: Read coverage stops 3 residues before the CDR3 terminus; the germline J gene supplies the remainder. This chain uses TRBV2 with TRBJ1-1; a possible D gene is TRBD1 (6 bases). The CDR3 totals 13 residues. V shed 3 bases and J shed 1 base, with 6 bases lying between them. In germline, CDR1 is SNHLY, CDR2 FYNNEI. CDR3 residues: CASSEGANTEAFF. CDR3 DNA (partial): TGTGCCAGCAGTGAGGGGGCGAACACTGAA. The variable domain in full, completed from reference TRBV2 and TRBJ1-1, reads EPEVTQTPSHQVTQMGQEVILRCVPISNHLYFYWYRQILGQKVEFLVSFYNNEISEKSEIFDDQFSVERPDGSNFTLKIRSTKLEDSAMYFCASSEGANTEAFFGQGTRLTVV.

About this clone: The CDR3 end falls 3 residues outside the read, so it is completed with the germline J gene. The chain combines TRBV29-1 with TRBJ2-2; 7 bases align to TRBD1. CDR1 is SQVTM, CDR2 ANQGSEA, per germline. The length of the CDR3 is 14 residues. Losses at the gene ends were 5 bases for V and 3 bases for J; bases not matched to a gene: 6. Here the CDR3 reads CSVMETGYTGELFF. CDR3 DNA, as far as it was read: TGCAGCGTTATGGAGACAGGGTACACCGGGGAG.

To note about this clone: The read stops 3 residues short of the end of the CDR3; the missing end is completed from the germline J gene. This chain uses TRBV19 with TRBJ2-7; 7 bases map to TRBD2. CDR1 and CDR2 from the germline V gene are LNHDA and SQIVND (reference sequence). V was pared by 2 bases and J by 5 bases, with 3 bases of the junction left unmatched. CDR3 length equals 13 residues. Incomplete CDR3 DNA: TGTGCCAGTAGTATAAAACTAGCGAACGAG. Its protein is CASSIKLANE. The whole CDR3 protein is CASSIKLANEQYF.

About this clone: The read is 3 residues too short to cover the CDR3 end, so that end is filled in from the germline J gene. The chain links TRBV30 to TRBJ2-2; D is undetermined. The germline CDR1 and CDR2 sequences are GTSNPN and SVGIG (reference sequence). V was trimmed by 3 bases and J by 2 bases, leaving 16 bases between them. This CDR3 is 16 amino acids long. The CDR3 sequence: CAWSATMTINTGELFF. CDR3 bases read: TGTGCCTGGAGCGCCACCATGACAATCAACACCGGGGAG. Variable domain in full (rest from reference TRBV30 and TRBJ2-2): SQTIHQWPATLVQPVGSPLSLECTVEGTSNPNLYWYRQAAGRGLQLLFYSVGIGQISSEVPQNLSASRPQDRQFILSSKKLLLSDSGFYLCAWSATMTINTGELFFGEGSRLTVL.

A note on this clone: Coverage ceases 3 residues before the CDR3 finishes, and the germline J gene fills in the end. V gene TRBV7-2 combines with J gene TRBJ2-7, with 8 bases that match TRBD1. The CDR3 extends over 13 amino acids. The germline V gene has CDR1 SGHTA and CDR2 FQGNSA. V gave up 5 bases and J gave up 3 bases; unmatched junction bases: 3. CDR3 protein: CASSTGQVYEQYF. The sequenced part of the CDR3 DNA is TGTGCCAGCAGCACGGGACAGGTCTACGAG.

Concerning this clone itself: The CDR3 end lies 3 residues beyond the end of the read and is filled in from the germline J gene. The gene calls are TRBV18 and TRBJ1-1, with D possibly matching TRBD1 (6 bases). The germline CDR1 and CDR2 sequences are KGHSH and LQKENI. The germline V and J ends were trimmed by 3 bases and 2 bases, with 16 bases remaining between them. The CDR3 is 16 amino acids. The CDR3 bases that were read are TGTGCCAGCTCACCCCCCTACCAGGGGCTAAACACTGAA. It codes for CASSPPYQGLNTE. The full CDR3 protein reads CASSPPYQGLNTEAFF.